This T cell receptor (beta chain) appears in the sequencing data of a study of blood T cell repertoires in COVID-19. At the level of the study: Samples taken during acute and convalescent COVID-19 were collected in the United States, Italy and Spain. PBMCs, B-cell-depleted T cells, or T cells were the source of the cDNA or gDNA that made up the material.

Produced via immunoSEQ multiplex PCR; TCRdb's table is partial and in-frame only. The sample has 100,000 to 120,000 clones; over 65% are singletons. The CDR3 length is 13 residues. V was pared by 4 bases and J by 4 bases, with 1 base of the junction left unmatched. Germline V gene lookup returns CDR1 MNHEY and CDR2 SVGAGI. This chain uses TRBV6-5 with TRBJ1-2; 9 bases align to TRBD1. This sequence was found in a woman of 80 years or more with acute or convalescent COVID-19. Specimen: peripheral blood. In DNA form, the CDR3 reads TGTGCCAGCAGTTTGACAGGGGGCTATGGCTACACCTTC. Amino acids: CASSLTGGYGYTF.